The clone carrying this T cell receptor beta chain was observed once. Its antigen is still unknown. A much larger clone differs by one base, so this may be a read error. Stated time point: sample taken at primary tumor resection. The input material, whole RNA from tumor, nontumor lung or frozen PBMC, was sequenced unsorted. The sample is drawn from a study of spatial heterogeneity in lung cancer. Study observations and caveats: Tumors with more nonsynonymous mutations had more expanded intratumoral alpha and beta TCRs.

The CDR3 covers 13 residues. The germline V gene has CDR1 LGHDT and CDR2 YNNKEL (reference sequence). V was shortened by 8 bases and J by 3 bases, with 14 bases between the two germline ends. TCRdb recomputed calls from the 5' RACE reads with MiXCR, one row per CDR3 protein. The sample contains 3,500 to 4,500 distinct CDR3 sequences, around 5% of which appear only once. The chain is built from TRBV3-1 and TRBJ2-7; either TRBD1 or TRBD2 may fit D (5 bases each). The receptor was isolated from a female donor with early-stage non-small cell lung cancer. The specimen comprised lung tumor tissue, sampled at surgery. CDR3 sequence (DNA): TGTGCCAGCGGCAGAGGGGAAGGCTACGAGCAGTACTTC. Its translation is CASGRGEGYEQYF.